The 11 T cell receptor beta chains presented below share a single source sample, sequenced in a study of T cell repertoires in cytomegalovirus infection. In TCRdb, the reads were re-called with MiXCR into one record per CDR3 protein. The sample shows under 850,000 distinct CDR3 sequences, 35% of them seen only once. Sample: PBMCs. Receptors originate from a human donor in good health (CMV status not recorded). Some clones in this sample may be carry-over from other donors' samples.

This chain uses TRBV28 with TRBJ1-5, with 9 bases aligning to TRBD1. The CDR3 spans 14 residues. With V trimmed by 5 bases and J by 7 bases, 6 bases remained unmatched. In germline, CDR1 is MDHEN, CDR2 SYDVKM. The CDR3 DNA reads as TGTGCCAGCAGTCCCAGGGACAGGGACCAGCCCCAGCATTTT. Translation gives CASSPRDRDQPQHF.

This clonotype was counted at least ten times. The chain is built from TRBV7-2 and TRBJ2-1, with D maybe TRBD2 (5 bases). V was shortened by 5 bases and J by 0 bases, with 11 bases between the two germline ends. Germline V gene sequence: CDR1 SGHTA, CDR2 FQGNSA. The CDR3 has 15 residues. This CDR3 reads CASSLMTTSYNEQFF. The CDR3 DNA is TGTGCCAGCAGCCTAATGACTACCTCCTACAATGAGCAGTTCTTC.

V is TRBV7-9 and J is TRBJ1-2; D is perhaps TRBD1 (6 bases). CDR3 length: 16 amino acids. Per the germline V gene, CDR1 is SEHNR and CDR2 is FQNEAQ (reference sequence). V gave up 5 bases and J gave up 2 bases, with 18 bases separating them. The chain's CDR3 is CASSNNRALSNYGYTF. CDR3 sequence (DNA): TGTGCCAGCAGCAATAACAGGGCGCTTTCCAACTATGGCTACACCTTC. Based on the CDR3 plus reference TRBV7-9 and TRBJ1-2, the full variable domain is DTGVSQNPRHKITKRGQNVTFRCDPISEHNRLYWYRQTLGQGPEFLTYFQNEAQLEKSRLLSDRFSAERPKGSFSTLEIQRTEQGDSAMYLCASSNNRALSNYGYTFGSGTRLTVV.

This clonotype was observed a few times. This sequence joins TRBV4-1 and TRBJ2-1, with D tentatively TRBD1 (6 bases). The CDR3 extends over 16 amino acids. The V gene's germline CDR1 is MGHRA and CDR2 YSYEKL. Trimming left V 0 bases short and J 0 bases short, with 9 bases between. The CDR3 DNA reads as TGCGCCAGCAGCCAAGAAGGGGGACGCTCCTACAATGAGCAGTTCTTC. Translated, it gives CASSQEGGRSYNEQFF.

The sample holds many counts of this clonotype. V gene TRBV12-3 or TRBV12-4 combines with J gene TRBJ2-1, with 12 bases fitting TRBD2. The CDR3 consists of 17 residues. The ends lost 2 bases at V and 9 bases at J; junction bases unmatched: 11. CDR3: CASSLTHLAGGRGEQFF. For the CDR3, the DNA is TGTGCCAGCAGTTTAACGCATCTAGCGGGAGGGCGTGGTGAGCAGTTCTTC.

The CDR3 here is CASGISVRETQYF. As DNA, the CDR3 is TGTGCCAGTGGCATTTCGGTACGCGAGACCCAGTACTTC. The V and J genes are TRBV6-1 and TRBJ2-5; D not certain. The V gene lost 9 bases and the J gene lost 5 bases, with 16 bases spanning the gap. Germline CDR1 MNHNS, CDR2 SASEGT. The CDR3 loop spans 13 amino acids.

This clonotype was recorded at least ten times. The V and J genes are TRBV7-2 and TRBJ1-2, with a possible D match to TRBD1 (5 bases). This CDR3 has 15 residues. Trimming took off 0 bases at V and 3 bases at J, with 11 bases between the two ends. Germline CDR1 and CDR2: SGHTA and FQGNSA. The CDR3 region has the DNA TGTGCCAGCAGCTTAGCCGCCGGGACCGACTATGGCTACACCTTC. This gives the protein CASSLAAGTDYGYTF.

This clonotype was observed a few times. The rearrangement joins TRBV5-1 to TRBJ1-6, with 9 bases lining up with TRBD1. Germline V lookup: CDR1 SGHRS, CDR2 YFSETQ. J lost 10 bases, V lost 4 bases, and 9 bases had no gene match. This CDR3 spans 15 amino acids. CDR3 region: CASSLSQGAQSPLHF. CDR3 sequence (DNA): TGCGCCAGCAGCCTATCACAGGGGGCGCAATCACCCCTCCACTTT. The complete variable domain, with remaining parts taken from reference TRBV5-1 and TRBJ1-6, reads KAGVTQTPRYLIKTRGQQVTLSCSPISGHRSVSWYQQTPGQGLQFLFEYFSETQRNKGNFPGRFSGRQFSNSRSEMNVSTLELGDSALYLCASSLSQGAQSPLHFGNGTRLTVT.

In its sample, this clonotype was seen a few times. The chain recombines TRBV28 with TRBJ2-7; D remains unclear. V was cut by 1 base and J by 5 bases, with 12 bases left in between. In germline, CDR1 is MDHEN, CDR2 SYDVKM. The CDR3 has 14 residues. This CDR3 reads CASSLSSGVHEQYF. CDR3 nucleotides: TGTGCCAGCAGTTTATCGAGTGGTGTCCACGAGCAGTACTTC.

This clonotype has just a few counts. V gene TRBV27 combines with J gene TRBJ2-1, with D maybe TRBD1 (6 bases). The CDR3 length is 16 residues. Per the germline V gene, CDR1 is MNHEY and CDR2 is SMNVEV (reference sequence). The ends were cut back, 6 bases at V and 0 bases at J, with 15 bases in the middle. DNA for the CDR3: TGTGCCAGCAGACCGGGACAACCAAGCTCCTACAATGAGCAGTTCTTC. It encodes CASRPGQPSSYNEQFF.

V and J are TRBV7-6 and TRBJ2-1; maybe TRBD2 (6 bases). V lost 5 bases, J lost 6 bases, and 14 bases lay in between. Per the germline V gene, CDR1 is SGHVS and CDR2 is FNYEAQ. The CDR3 has 14 amino acids. The CDR3 is CASSIRLGSNEQFF. The CDR3, as DNA: TGTGCCAGCAGCATCCGACTAGGTAGCAATGAGCAGTTCTTC.